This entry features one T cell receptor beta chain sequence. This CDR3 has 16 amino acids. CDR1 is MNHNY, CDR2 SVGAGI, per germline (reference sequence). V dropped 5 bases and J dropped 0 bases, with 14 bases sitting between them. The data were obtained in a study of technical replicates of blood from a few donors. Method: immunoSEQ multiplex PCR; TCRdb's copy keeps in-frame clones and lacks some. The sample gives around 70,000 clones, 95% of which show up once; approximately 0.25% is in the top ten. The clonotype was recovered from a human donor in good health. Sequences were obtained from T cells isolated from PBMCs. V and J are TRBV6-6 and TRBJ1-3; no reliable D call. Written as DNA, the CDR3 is TGTGCCAGCAGTCAAACAGTCTTTAGCTCTGGAAACACCATATATTTT. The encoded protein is CASSQTVFSSGNTIYF.